These T cell receptor beta chains were read from a single sample in a study of blood T cell repertoires in COVID-19. Libraries were prepared by immunoSEQ multiplex PCR; TCRdb keeps only in-frame clonotypes and omits some of them. The data hold around 99,000 clones, with less than 90% observed a single time. Material for sequencing was peripheral blood. These receptors all come from a woman aged 60 to 75 with acute or convalescent COVID-19. Both conserved end residues are part of each CDR3. A D gene is named only where the DNA matches it firmly. Only part of the rows carry a size: once, few, many, or a class if the clone is expanded.

j_call,v_call,clone_size,d_call,cdr3_aa,cdr3_nt
TRBJ1-2,TRBV28,-,TRBD1,CASSFSVPGTEDYGYTF,TGTGCCAGCAGTTTTAGTGTTCCCGGGACAGAAGACTATGGCTACACCTTC
TRBJ1-6,TRBV6-5,few,-,CASRKARDNSPLHF,TGTGCCAGCAGGAAGGCCAGGGATAATTCACCCCTCCACTTT
TRBJ2-7,TRBV16,-,-,CASSPGAAREQYF,TGTGCCAGCAGCCCAGGAGCGGCGCGCGAGCAGTACTTC
TRBJ1-5,TRBV7-9,-,-,CASSQGFQPQHF,TGTGCCAGCAGCCAGGGATTTCAGCCCCAGCATTTT
TRBJ2-7,TRBV6-2/TRBV6-3,few,TRBD2,CASSAPTSGRYEQYF,TGTGCCAGCAGTGCTCCGACTAGCGGGAGGTACGAGCAGTACTTC
TRBJ2-7,TRBV7-3,-,-,CASSHPGGSQYF,TGTGCCAGCAGCCACCCGGGGGGCTCGCAGTACTTC
TRBJ2-1,TRBV14,-,-,CANPTGAYNEQFF,TGTGCCAACCCGACAGGAGCGTACAATGAGCAGTTCTTC
TRBJ1-5,TRBV6-1,few,-,CASSERGQPQHF,TGTGCCAGCAGTGAAAGGGGTCAGCCCCAGCATTTT
TRBJ2-7,TRBV27,-,-,CACRRSGGAYEQYF,TGTGCCTGTAGACGTAGCGGTGGGGCCTACGAGCAGTACTTC
TRBJ2-5,TRBV12-3/TRBV12-4,-,-,CASSLRETQYF,TGTGCCAGCAGTTTGAGAGAGACCCAGTACTTC
TRBJ2-5,TRBV19,few,-,CASSSSSKTQYF,TGTGCCAGTAGTAGCTCGTCTAAGACCCAGTACTTC
TRBJ2-7,TRBV10-1,-,TRBD2,CASSLAGGTEQYF,TGCGCCAGCAGTTTAGCGGGAGGGACTGAGCAGTACTTC
TRBJ1-1,TRBV19,-,-,CASTPGVRFGAEAFF,TGTGCCAGTACCCCGGGGGTGCGTTTCGGCGCTGAAGCTTTCTTT
TRBJ1-1,TRBV11-2,-,-,CASSLDRRAGKAFF,TGTGCCAGCAGCTTAGATCGGAGGGCAGGGAAAGCTTTCTTT
TRBJ2-7,TRBV6-5,-,-,CASSRQGGPYEQYF,TGTGCCAGCAGTCGCCAGGGGGGTCCCTACGAGCAGTACTTC
TRBJ2-5,TRBV15,-,-,CATSRDQETQYF,TGTGCCACCAGCAGAGATCAGGAGACCCAGTACTTC
TRBJ1-1,TRBV27,once,TRBD1,CASRLRPGTGGLGSEAFF,TGTGCCAGCAGGTTACGTCCCGGGACAGGTGGATTAGGCTCTGAAGCTTTCTTT
TRBJ1-4,TRBV30,-,TRBD1,CAWSTRGQGEKLFF,TGTGCCTGGAGCACACGGGGACAGGGGGAAAAACTGTTTTTT
TRBJ2-7,TRBV6-6,-,TRBD1,CASSPPGQGATYEQYF,TGTGCCAGCAGCCCACCGGGACAGGGGGCTACCTACGAGCAGTACTTC
TRBJ2-1,TRBV5-1,once,TRBD2,CASSLAGGLAAYEQFF,TGCGCCAGCAGCTTGGCCGGGGGACTAGCGGCGTATGAGCAGTTCTTC
TRBJ2-1,TRBV3-1/TRBV3-2,-,-,CASSQGGGGRYNEQFF,TGTGCCAGCAGCCAAGGGGGAGGAGGAAGGTACAATGAGCAGTTCTTC
TRBJ1-3,TRBV7-9,-,TRBD1,CASSWDRAGNTIYF,TGTGCCAGCAGCTGGGACAGGGCTGGAAACACCATATATTTT
TRBJ2-7,TRBV7-2,-,-,CASSLGQTAYSYEQYF,TGTGCCAGCAGCTTGGGGCAGACGGCCTATTCCTACGAGCAGTACTTC
TRBJ1-1,TRBV6-5,-,-,CASCTGFWESSIF,TGTGCCAGCTGTACAGGGTTTTGGGAATCTTCGATCTTT
TRBJ2-3,TRBV28,-,TRBD2,CASSARGGTDTQYF,TGTGCCAGCAGCGCGCGGGGGGGCACAGATACGCAGTATTTT
TRBJ1-2,TRBV12-3/TRBV12-4,-,-,CASRTNLAFTF,TGTGCCAGCAGAACAAACCTTGCCTTCACCTTC
TRBJ1-5,TRBV28,few,-,CASSLEAGRFNQPQHF,TGTGCCAGCAGTTTGGAGGCGGGCCGATTTAATCAGCCCCAGCATTTT
TRBJ2-1,TRBV27,-,TRBD2,CASSQSRGAYNEQFF,TGTGCCAGCAGCCAATCGCGGGGGGCCTACAATGAGCAGTTCTTC
TRBJ1-4,TRBV3-1/TRBV3-2,-,TRBD1,CASSDRGSTNEKLFF,TGTGCCAGCAGCGACAGGGGAAGCACTAATGAAAAACTGTTTTTT
TRBJ1-1,TRBV7-8,-,-,CASSLELALNEAFF,TGTGCCAGCAGCCTAGAATTAGCCCTCAATGAAGCTTTCTTT
TRBJ1-5,TRBV19,-,-,CASRTELSNQPQHF,TGTGCCAGCCGGACAGAACTTAGCAATCAGCCCCAGCATTTT
TRBJ2-3,TRBV28,few,TRBD2,CASMWGGRTDTQYF,TGTGCCAGCATGTGGGGGGGTCGGACAGATACGCAGTATTTT
TRBJ1-4,TRBV2,-,-,CAGREQAATNEKLFF,TGTGCCGGTAGGGAACAGGCTGCAACTAATGAAAAACTGTTTTTT
TRBJ2-1,TRBV27,-,-,CASKLSPTRNEQFF,TGTGCCAGCAAATTGTCTCCTACGCGTAATGAGCAGTTCTTC
TRBJ2-1,TRBV7-3,-,TRBD2,CASSRRGGSGYNEQFF,TGTGCCAGCAGCCGGAGGGGAGGTAGCGGGTACAATGAGCAGTTCTTC
TRBJ2-3,TRBV6-6,-,-,CASSWGLGTDTQYF,TGTGCCAGCAGTTGGGGACTGGGCACAGATACGCAGTATTTT
TRBJ1-1,TRBV4-1,-,-,CASSQDQGFPTGQAFF,TGCGCCAGCAGCCAAGATCAAGGCTTTCCAACAGGGCAGGCTTTCTTT
TRBJ2-5,TRBV5-1,once,TRBD2,CASSSGLAGVETQYF,TGCGCCAGCAGCTCGGGACTAGCGGGAGTAGAGACCCAGTACTTC
TRBJ2-3,TRBV6-1,-,TRBD2,CASSERAGGLYTQYF,TGTGCCAGCAGTGAACGGGCGGGGGGGCTCTATACGCAGTATTTT
TRBJ1-2,TRBV19,-,TRBD1,CASRTRTGQANYGYTF,TGTGCCAGTAGGACTAGGACAGGGCAAGCTAACTATGGCTACACCTTC
TRBJ2-7,TRBV28,once,TRBD1,CASRGTGGHEQYF,TGTGCCAGCCGCGGGACAGGGGGCCACGAGCAGTACTTC
TRBJ1-1,TRBV6-6,-,TRBD1,CASMSGGSTEAFF,TGTGCCAGCATGTCAGGGGGCAGTACTGAAGCTTTCTTT
TRBJ2-5,TRBV9,few,TRBD2,CASSFGTSRQETQYF,TGTGCCAGCAGCTTCGGGACTAGCCGACAAGAGACCCAGTACTTC
TRBJ1-5,TRBV2,-,-,CASSEESGQPQHF,TGTGCCAGCAGTGAGGAGAGCGGGCAGCCCCAGCATTTT
TRBJ2-2,TRBV5-1,-,-,CASSLQGKAAGELFF,TGCGCCAGCAGCCTTCAGGGGAAGGCGGCCGGGGAGCTGTTTTTT
TRBJ2-2,TRBV3-1/TRBV3-2,-,TRBD2,CASSQLRQRGAQGELFF,TGTGCCAGCAGCCAACTTCGCCAGCGGGGGGCCCAAGGGGAGCTGTTTTTT
TRBJ1-6,TRBV30,-,TRBD1,CAWSPPGTGATPLHF,TGTGCCTGGAGCCCCCCCGGGACAGGGGCAACACCCCTCCACTTT
TRBJ1-2,TRBV7-2,-,-,CASSLATRNGYTF,TGTGCCAGCAGCTTAGCAACAAGAAATGGCTACACCTTC
TRBJ2-7,TRBV27,-,TRBD2,CASSPPGGEQYF,TGTGCCAGCAGCCCCCCGGGGGGGGAGCAGTACTTC
TRBJ1-2,TRBV12-5,few,-,CASGILNSDGYTF,TGTGCTAGTGGTATCCTGAACTCGGATGGCTACACCTTC
TRBJ1-5,TRBV4-1,-,TRBD1,CASSQGLGQGYSNQPQHF,TGCGCCAGCAGCCAAGGCTTAGGACAGGGCTATAGCAATCAGCCCCAGCATTTT
TRBJ2-3,TRBV18,once,TRBD2,CASSLLAGGFTDTQYF,TGTGCCAGCTCACTTCTAGCGGGAGGGTTCACAGATACGCAGTATTTT
TRBJ2-1,TRBV7-7,-,-,CASSLVVGTSNEQFF,TGTGCTAGCAGCTTAGTCGTCGGGACTTCCAATGAGCAGTTCTTC
TRBJ1-2,TRBV30,-,-,CAWSEGEGYGYTF,TGTGCCTGGAGTGAGGGTGAGGGCTATGGCTACACCTTC